A selection of T cell receptor beta chains follows, all from one sample in a study of T cell responses to AZD1222 COVID-19 vaccine. The method was immunoSEQ multiplex PCR; TCRdb's version includes in-frame clones alone and lacks a portion of them. Here the sample spans over 150,000 clones, 88% being singletons. This material consisted of peripheral blood, taken on day 0 of AZD1222 vaccination. These receptors were taken from an adult in good health. Both conserved end residues are part of each CDR3. The D gene is left open where the match is weak. A clone size is listed for some rows: how often the clone was seen (once, few, many), or a class if it is expanded.

J: TRBJ2-5
size: -
D: -
V: TRBV12-3/TRBV12-4
DNA: TGTGCCAGCGCTGGGACACTCCAAGAGACCCAGTACTTC
CDR3: CASAGTLQETQYF

J: TRBJ2-7
size: few
D: -
V: TRBV20-1
DNA: TGCAGTGCTAGTGGACTATCGTCTGAGCAGTACTTC
CDR3: CSASGLSSEQYF

J: TRBJ2-4
size: -
D: TRBD1
V: TRBV10-3
DNA: TGTGCCATCAGCGACCTATACGGACAGGGAAAAAACATTCAGTACTTC
CDR3: CAISDLYGQGKNIQYF

J: TRBJ1-2
size: -
D: -
V: TRBV5-5
DNA: TGTGCCAGCAGCTTCATTCCTTATGGCTACACCTTC
CDR3: CASSFIPYGYTF

J: TRBJ1-2
size: -
D: -
V: TRBV11-2
DNA: TGTGCCAGCAGCTTAATGTCAGGGACTATTGATGGCTACACCTTC
CDR3: CASSLMSGTIDGYTF

J: TRBJ1-5
size: -
D: TRBD1
V: TRBV28
DNA: TGTGCCAGTAAGAATAACAGGGGTGGCAATCAGCCCCAGCATTTT
CDR3: CASKNNRGGNQPQHF

J: TRBJ1-2
size: -
D: -
V: TRBV29-1
DNA: TGCAGCGTTGATAGCATGGGATGGGTCTATGGCTACACCTTC
CDR3: CSVDSMGWVYGYTF

J: TRBJ1-2
size: -
D: TRBD1
V: TRBV12-3/TRBV12-4
DNA: TGTGCCAGCAGGGGGGCGGACAGGGCCGGCTACACCTTC
CDR3: CASRGADRAGYTF

J: TRBJ2-3
size: -
D: TRBD1
V: TRBV5-1
DNA: TGCGCCAGCAGCTTGGGGCTTTCAGGGGGCCGCACAGATACGCAGTATTTT
CDR3: CASSLGLSGGRTDTQYF

J: TRBJ2-7
size: -
D: TRBD1
V: TRBV7-9
DNA: TGTGCCAGCAGCTCCTTCTCGACAGGGGGCGAGCAGTACTTC
CDR3: CASSSFSTGGEQYF

J: TRBJ2-1
size: few
D: -
V: TRBV5-4
DNA: TGTGCCAGCAGCTTGCGCAGCTCCTACAATGAGCAGTTCTTC
CDR3: CASSLRSSYNEQFF

J: TRBJ1-1
size: -
D: -
V: TRBV27
DNA: TGTGCCAGCACGCCCTGGGTAGGGAGTAACACTGAAGCTTTCTTT
CDR3: CASTPWVGSNTEAFF

J: TRBJ1-5
size: -
D: -
V: TRBV28
DNA: TGTGCCAGCAGCCTTGGTGACAGATATCAGCCCCAGCATTTT
CDR3: CASSLGDRYQPQHF

J: TRBJ2-3
size: -
D: -
V: TRBV19
DNA: TGTGCCAGTAGTCCTACCGAGGGGGATACGCAGTATTTT
CDR3: CASSPTEGDTQYF

J: TRBJ2-2
size: -
D: TRBD1
V: TRBV5-1
DNA: TGCGCCAGCAGCGCCCTACGGGACAGGGGGCGAAGGAACACCGGGGAGCTGTTTTTT
CDR3: CASSALRDRGRRNTGELFF

J: TRBJ1-2
size: -
D: TRBD1
V: TRBV12-5
DNA: TGTGCTAGTGGTCCGTTGAACAGGGGGGCGGGCTACACCTTC
CDR3: CASGPLNRGAGYTF

J: TRBJ2-5
size: once
D: -
V: TRBV24-1
DNA: TGTGCCACCAGTGATTTCAGTCACCATCAAGAGACCCAGTACTTC
CDR3: CATSDFSHHQETQYF

J: TRBJ1-5
size: -
D: -
V: TRBV13
DNA: TGTGCCAGCAGCTTCGGGTCTCAGCCCCAGCATTTT
CDR3: CASSFGSQPQHF

J: TRBJ2-1
size: -
D: -
V: TRBV19
DNA: TGTGCCAGTAGCCAAAACAATGAGCAGTTCTTC
CDR3: CASSQNNEQFF

J: TRBJ1-1
size: -
D: -
V: TRBV2
DNA: TGTGCCAGCAGGCCAGGAAACATGAACACTGAAGCTTTCTTT
CDR3: CASRPGNMNTEAFF

J: TRBJ2-3
size: -
D: -
V: TRBV4-3
DNA: TGCGCCAGCAGCCTTGGATCCACAGATACGCAGTATTTT
CDR3: CASSLGSTDTQYF

J: TRBJ1-2
size: -
D: TRBD1
V: TRBV7-9
DNA: TGTGCCAGCAGCATGGGACAGGGGAACAACTATGGCTACACCTTC
CDR3: CASSMGQGNNYGYTF

J: TRBJ1-6
size: -
D: TRBD1
V: TRBV11-2
DNA: TGTGCCAGCAGCCGGGACAGTAATTCACCCCTCCACTTT
CDR3: CASSRDSNSPLHF

J: TRBJ2-2
size: -
D: TRBD2
V: TRBV28
DNA: TGTGCCAGCAGTTCACATGAACGGGGGGGTTACACCGGGGAGCTGTTTTTT
CDR3: CASSSHERGGYTGELFF

J: TRBJ2-6
size: -
D: -
V: TRBV19
DNA: TGTGCCAGTAGTATTAGGGACGGGGACTCTGGGGCCAACGTCCTGACTTTC
CDR3: CASSIRDGDSGANVLTF

J: TRBJ1-5
size: -
D: -
V: TRBV3-1/TRBV3-2
DNA: TGTGCCAGCAGCCAACAGGGCAATCAGCCCCAGCATTTT
CDR3: CASSQQGNQPQHF

J: TRBJ2-2
size: -
D: -
V: TRBV7-2
DNA: TGTGCCAGCAGCACGAAGACAAGGAACACCGGGGAGCTGTTTTTT
CDR3: CASSTKTRNTGELFF